These T cell receptor beta chains were read from a single sample in a study of T-cell reconstitution after alpha-beta-depleted transplantation in children. TCRdb re-derived calls from the PCR reads in MiXCR, one entry per CDR3 protein. Of 490,000 or so distinct CDR3 sequences listed, more than 9% were seen once; the top ten hold roughly 2.1%. The material was PBMCs, obtained before TCRalphabeta/CD19-depleted stem cell transplant. All receptors come from a child aged 2 to 15 with inherited bone marrow failure, due to receive a stem cell transplant. The CDR3 runs from the conserved cysteine through the conserved F or W. Fields, in order: V gene, CDR3 protein.

v_gene: TRBV7-8; CDR3aa: CASSSRMALLTGNTIYF
v_gene: TRBV28; CDR3aa: CASRSPGSYNEQFF
v_gene: TRBV7-2; CDR3aa: CASSFRTSGVGNTQYF
v_gene: TRBV27; CDR3aa: CASSSPPRYSHYEQYF
v_gene: TRBV10-3; CDR3aa: CAISDVADLSYEQYF
v_gene: TRBV27; CDR3aa: CASTPGGYPQETQYF
v_gene: TRBV7-9; CDR3aa: CASSLGPGRLGRKTQYF
v_gene: TRBV15; CDR3aa: CATSRVILVPPGEETQYF
v_gene: TRBV4-3; CDR3aa: CASSQDIGGSGGRAGELFF
v_gene: TRBV7-9; CDR3aa: CASTPTAGMNTGELFF
v_gene: TRBV7-9; CDR3aa: CASSLIMGDYNEQFF
v_gene: TRBV28; CDR3aa: CASSHTGFRTDTQYF
v_gene: TRBV27; CDR3aa: CASSLGIDHYGYTF
v_gene: TRBV4-3; CDR3aa: CASSQALATTYNEQFF
v_gene: TRBV6-2/TRBV6-3; CDR3aa: CASSSGLAGWDSYEQYF
v_gene: TRBV27; CDR3aa: CASRLAGVDIQYF
v_gene: TRBV6-2/TRBV6-3; CDR3aa: CASSSPGLAVYNEQFF
v_gene: TRBV20-1; CDR3aa: CSAGATSSKGVHEQFF
v_gene: TRBV20-1; CDR3aa: CSARDPTSGANEQFF
v_gene: TRBV20-1; CDR3aa: CSAVASEQYF
v_gene: TRBV18; CDR3aa: CASSLTLEPGQEIYGYTF
v_gene: TRBV27; CDR3aa: CASSFLNEQFF
v_gene: TRBV19; CDR3aa: CASSPDRIGNEQFF
v_gene: TRBV27; CDR3aa: CASSFSGANVLTF
v_gene: TRBV11-2; CDR3aa: CASSPWDRIYEQYF
v_gene: TRBV4-3; CDR3aa: CASSQDPRDTYTGDLFF
v_gene: TRBV3-1; CDR3aa: CASSQAGSPTGELFF
v_gene: TRBV20-1; CDR3aa: CSASRTQGSSYEQYF
v_gene: TRBV20-1; CDR3aa: CSARTGPSALHF
v_gene: TRBV7-2; CDR3aa: CASSRWGNQEPQHF
v_gene: TRBV4-3; CDR3aa: CASSPGTSGRYEQYF
v_gene: TRBV10-2; CDR3aa: CASSELGEQYF
v_gene: TRBV6-5; CDR3aa: CASSYSGPLNEKLFF
v_gene: TRBV7-2; CDR3aa: CASLPGQGVSGYTF
v_gene: TRBV6-1; CDR3aa: CASSKGGGPYNSPLHF
v_gene: TRBV5-6; CDR3aa: CASSLSGLDRYIQYF
v_gene: TRBV13; CDR3aa: CASSLVLGYGYTF
v_gene: TRBV12-3/TRBV12-4; CDR3aa: CASSFPPSGTSGEQFF
v_gene: TRBV11-2; CDR3aa: CASRRTGANEQFF
v_gene: TRBV20-1; CDR3aa: CSARIMGRTGANVLTF
v_gene: TRBV7-2; CDR3aa: CASSFAGVAYNEQFF
v_gene: TRBV2; CDR3aa: CASGRDPIYEQYF
v_gene: TRBV7-8; CDR3aa: CASSLEVDGRDTQYF
v_gene: TRBV12-3/TRBV12-4; CDR3aa: CASRTGGTASLVKNIQYF
v_gene: TRBV18; CDR3aa: CASSKELIRGPGPVF
v_gene: TRBV5-5; CDR3aa: CASSLGGTSNYGYTF
v_gene: TRBV7-9; CDR3aa: CASSQSGGEAAYEQYF
v_gene: TRBV2; CDR3aa: CASTSGEGDYEQYF
v_gene: TRBV30; CDR3aa: CAWSVGTSYNEQFF
v_gene: TRBV3-1; CDR3aa: CASRREGGPLVTQYF